A selection of T cell receptor beta chains follows, all from one sample in a study of blood T cell repertoires in COVID-19. TCRdb keeps only in-frame clones here, not all; method: immunoSEQ multiplex PCR. The table has 150,000 to 200,000 clones, approximately 87% seen once. Sequenced sample: peripheral blood. The receptors originated from a woman in her 70s with COVID-19, enrolled during active disease. Each CDR3 is given with its conserved first and last residue. D genes are given only for firm matches. Rows may omit the clone size; those that give it use once, few, many or a size class.

d_gene	abundance	j_gene	v_gene	CDR3aa	CDR3nt
.	.	TRBJ1-3	TRBV5-1	CASSLGGSGGNTIYF	TGCGCCAGCAGCTTGGGGGGTTCGGGAGGAAACACCATATATTTT
.	.	TRBJ2-3	TRBV5-5	CASSFPGGTDTQYF	TGTGCCAGCAGCTTCCCAGGGGGCACAGATACGCAGTATTTT
TRBD1	.	TRBJ2-2	TRBV7-9	CASSLGQSNTGELFF	TGTGCCAGCAGCTTGGGACAGTCTAACACCGGGGAGCTGTTTTTT
.	once	TRBJ1-1	TRBV13	CASSFGTLNTEAFF	TGTGCCAGCAGCTTCGGGACACTGAACACTGAAGCTTTCTTT
.	few	TRBJ2-5	TRBV7-6	CASSLIGTQQETQYF	TGTGCCAGCAGCTTAATAGGGACACAACAAGAGACCCAGTACTTC
TRBD1	.	TRBJ1-4	TRBV28	CASSTRFGDREKLFF	TGTGCCAGCAGTACCCGTTTCGGGGACAGGGAAAAACTGTTTTTT
TRBD2	.	TRBJ2-1	TRBV7-9	CASSPLGAGETYNEQFF	TGTGCCAGCAGCCCTCTCGGGGCGGGGGAAACCTACAATGAGCAGTTCTTC
.	.	TRBJ1-2	TRBV27	CASSSNSLNYGYTF	TGTGCCAGCAGTTCGAACAGCTTAAACTATGGCTACACCTTC
TRBD1	.	TRBJ1-2	TRBV7-2	CASSLAWTGYNYGYTF	TGTGCCAGCAGCTTAGCGTGGACAGGGTACAACTATGGCTACACCTTC
.	.	TRBJ1-1	TRBV30	CAWSVRGREAFF	TGTGCCTGGAGTGTAAGGGGCCGGGAAGCTTTCTTT
.	.	TRBJ1-3	TRBV15	CATSSSGTTRARNTIYF	TGTGCCACCAGCAGCTCCGGGACTACACGGGCTCGGAACACCATATATTTT
TRBD1	.	TRBJ1-2	TRBV6-6	CASSPRSGGYGYTF	TGTGCCAGCAGTCCGAGGTCAGGGGGCTATGGCTACACCTTC
.	.	TRBJ2-1	TRBV29-1	CSVDLQGLQFF	TGCAGCGTCGACTTACAGGGATTACAGTTCTTC
.	few	TRBJ1-3	TRBV30	CAWTGQGNTIYF	TGTGCCTGGACTGGTCAGGGAAACACCATATATTTT
.	.	TRBJ2-2	TRBV3-1/TRBV3-2	CASGSGVGTGELFF	TGTGCCAGCGGTTCAGGGGTAGGCACCGGGGAGCTGTTTTTT
.	.	TRBJ1-4	TRBV6-6	CASSYGGDYGEKLFF	TGTGCCAGCAGTTACGGGGGGGATTACGGTGAAAAACTGTTTTTT
TRBD1	.	TRBJ1-1	TRBV11-3	CASSPGQGASNTEAFF	TGTGCCAGCAGCCCCGGACAGGGGGCGTCAAACACTGAAGCTTTCTTT
.	.	TRBJ1-2	TRBV5-6	CASTPTTNPASGYGYTF	TGTGCCAGCACCCCCACGACTAACCCAGCTTCTGGCTATGGCTACACCTTC
TRBD1	.	TRBJ2-2	TRBV5-1	CASSSLGQGNTGELFF	TGCGCCAGCAGCTCCCTCGGACAGGGAAACACCGGGGAGCTGTTTTTT
TRBD2	.	TRBJ2-3	TRBV9	CASSAGLAGGADTQYF	TGTGCCAGCAGCGCAGGACTAGCGGGGGGCGCAGATACGCAGTATTTT
.	.	TRBJ2-3	TRBV7-9	CASSPKTTPDTQYF	TGTGCCAGCAGCCCGAAGACTACCCCAGATACGCAGTATTTT
.	.	TRBJ1-4	TRBV27	CASSFLSRATNEKLFF	TGTGCCAGCAGTTTTTTGTCCCGAGCAACTAATGAAAAACTGTTTTTT
TRBD1	.	TRBJ1-2	TRBV19	CASRTGNYGYTF	TGTGCCAGTCGGACAGGGAACTATGGCTACACCTTC
TRBD1	once	TRBJ2-7	TRBV9	CASSPRTGVGYEQYF	TGTGCCAGCAGCCCCAGGACAGGGGTAGGATACGAGCAGTACTTC
.	.	TRBJ2-4	TRBV28	CASSLYGFGDPAKNIQYF	TGTGCCAGCAGTTTATATGGGTTCGGGGATCCAGCCAAAAACATTCAGTACTTC
TRBD1	.	TRBJ1-1	TRBV3-1/TRBV3-2	CASSQDVGTGMAEAFF	TGTGCCAGCAGCCAAGATGTCGGGACAGGGATGGCTGAAGCTTTCTTT
TRBD2	.	TRBJ2-5	TRBV28	CASSLRASGSTQYF	TGTGCCAGCAGTTTAAGGGCTAGCGGGTCGACCCAGTACTTC
TRBD1	.	TRBJ1-4	TRBV6-5	CASRADRERGEKLFF	TGTGCCAGCAGAGCGGACAGGGAGAGGGGTGAAAAACTGTTTTTT
TRBD2	.	TRBJ2-7	TRBV3-1/TRBV3-2	CASSQDLQAGGAYEQYF	TGTGCCAGCAGCCAGGACCTCCAAGCGGGGGGGGCCTACGAGCAGTACTTC
TRBD1	.	TRBJ1-3	TRBV5-5	CASRLGTASGNTIYF	TGTGCCAGCAGGCTGGGGACAGCCTCTGGAAACACCATATATTTT
.	few	TRBJ1-6	TRBV2	CASSVSDYYNSPLHF	TGTGCCAGCAGCGTGAGTGACTACTATAATTCACCCCTCCACTTT
.	few	TRBJ1-2	TRBV27	CASRTGNYGYTF	TGTGCCAGCAGAACAGGGAACTATGGCTACACCTTC
.	.	TRBJ1-5	TRBV9	CASSVGAGLDQPQHF	TGTGCCAGCAGCGTAGGGGCAGGCCTCGATCAGCCCCAGCATTTT
.	once	TRBJ1-4	TRBV3-1/TRBV3-2	CASSQWGVMGEKLFF	TGTGCCAGCAGCCAATGGGGGGTTATGGGGGAAAAACTGTTTTTT
TRBD2	.	TRBJ2-1	TRBV2	CASSEVAGGPYNEQFF	TGTGCCAGCAGTGAAGTAGCGGGGGGACCCTACAATGAGCAGTTCTTC
.	.	TRBJ1-1	TRBV7-9	CASSLEGRFAEAFF	TGTGCCAGCAGCTTAGAAGGGAGGTTCGCTGAAGCTTTCTTT
.	.	TRBJ2-7	TRBV11-2	CASSLGPPVYEQYF	TGTGCCAGCAGCTTAGGTCCTCCGGTCTACGAGCAGTACTTC
TRBD2	.	TRBJ2-5	TRBV18	CASSPGKGLAGGETQYF	TGTGCCAGCTCACCAGGGAAGGGACTAGCGGGCGGAGAGACCCAGTACTTC
.	once	TRBJ2-7	TRBV12-3/TRBV12-4	CASTLTGTYEQYF	TGTGCCAGCACCCTTACGGGTACCTACGAGCAGTACTTC
.	.	TRBJ1-6	TRBV10-3	CAISVDISGSPLHF	TGTGCCATCAGCGTGGACATTTCGGGCTCACCCCTCCACTTT
.	.	TRBJ2-7	TRBV2	CASSVQNSYEQYF	TGTGCCAGCAGTGTCCAGAACTCCTACGAGCAGTACTTC
TRBD2	.	TRBJ2-2	TRBV7-2	CASSLGLAAANTGELFF	TGTGCCAGCAGCTTAGGACTAGCGGCCGCGAACACCGGGGAGCTGTTTTTT
.	.	TRBJ2-5	TRBV5-1	CASSMTPGGQETQYF	TGCGCCAGCAGCATGACCCCAGGGGGGCAAGAGACCCAGTACTTC
.	.	TRBJ2-5	TRBV5-1	CASSLAPDRLQETQYF	TGCGCCAGCAGCTTGGCACCGGACAGACTCCAAGAGACCCAGTACTTC
TRBD1	.	TRBJ1-1	TRBV7-2	CASSLRWLTGVSTEAFF	TGTGCCAGCAGCTTACGGTGGCTTACAGGGGTGAGCACTGAAGCTTTCTTT
TRBD2	.	TRBJ2-3	TRBV6-5	CASISGGTWGTQYF	TGTGCCAGCATTAGCGGGGGTACCTGGGGAACGCAGTATTTT
TRBD2	once	TRBJ2-4	TRBV7-2	CASSLTSGGKNIQYF	TGTGCCAGCAGCCTGACTAGCGGGGGGAAAAACATTCAGTACTTC
.	.	TRBJ2-5	TRBV29-1	CWVGGLGGAETQYF	TGCTGGGTGGGGGGACTGGGGGGGGCCGAGACCCAGTACTTC
.	.	TRBJ2-2	TRBV4-1	CASSQDSRGIDTGELFF	TGCGCCAGCAGCCAAGATTCCCGGGGAATAGACACCGGGGAGCTGTTTTTT
TRBD1	.	TRBJ1-2	TRBV5-6	CASSSRDRLFYGYTF	TGTGCCAGCAGCTCCCGGGACAGATTGTTCTATGGCTACACCTTC
TRBD1	.	TRBJ2-2	TRBV10-3	CATGTGVTGELFF	TGTGCCACCGGGACAGGGGTCACCGGGGAGCTGTTTTTT
.	.	TRBJ2-3	TRBV6-5	CASFFSTDTQYF	TGTGCCAGCTTCTTTAGCACAGATACGCAGTATTTT
.	.	TRBJ1-5	TRBV10-2	CASSSGQYGESQHF	TGCGCCAGCAGTAGCGGACAGTACGGTGAGTCCCAGCATTTT
TRBD1	.	TRBJ2-5	TRBV18	CASSLLTGDQETQYF	TGTGCCAGCTCACTATTGACAGGGGATCAAGAGACCCAGTACTTC
TRBD1	.	TRBJ1-6	TRBV6-5	CASSKGQTNSPLHF	TGTGCCAGCAGTAAGGGACAGACAAATTCACCCCTCCACTTT